This T cell receptor beta chain came from a study of blood T cell repertoires in COVID-19. Study-level background: The United States, Italy and Spain provided the acute and convalescent COVID-19 samples. T cells, B-cell-depleted T cells, or PBMCs supplied cDNA or gDNA.

In the source study's methods: Counts of nucleated cells, estimated from reference gene primer amplification, were obtained. Libraries were prepared by immunoSEQ multiplex PCR; TCRdb keeps only in-frame clonotypes and omits some of them. V and J calls plus clone size are reproduced from that table; the DNA served to infer D and trimming. The repertoire consists of roughly 260,000 clones, with around 82% occurring once and the leading ten covering 4.7%. CDR3 length: 17 residues. Losses at the gene ends were 5 bases for V and 6 bases for J; bases not matched to a gene: 13. Germline V CDR1 and CDR2: SGHVS, FNYEAQ.

V is TRBV7-6 and J is TRBJ2-2, with 9 bases lining up with TRBD1. The sequence derives from a woman aged 70-85 years with acute or convalescent COVID-19. The sequencing input was peripheral blood. CDR3 amino acids: CASSPRGQGGNSGELFF. DNA for the CDR3: TGTGCCAGCAGCCCCCGGGGACAGGGAGGCAACTCCGGGGAGCTGTTTTTT.